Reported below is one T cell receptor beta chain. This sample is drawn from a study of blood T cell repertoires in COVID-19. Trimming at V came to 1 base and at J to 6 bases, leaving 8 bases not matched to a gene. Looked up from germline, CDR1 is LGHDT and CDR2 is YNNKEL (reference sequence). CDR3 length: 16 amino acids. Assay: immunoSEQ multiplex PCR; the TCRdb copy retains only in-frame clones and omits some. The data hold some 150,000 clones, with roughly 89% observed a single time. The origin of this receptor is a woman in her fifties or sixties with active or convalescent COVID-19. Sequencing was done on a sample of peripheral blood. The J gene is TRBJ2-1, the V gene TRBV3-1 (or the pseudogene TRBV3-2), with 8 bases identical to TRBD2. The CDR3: CASSQAGTRVSNEQFF. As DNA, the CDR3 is TGTGCCAGCAGCCAAGCTGGGACTAGAGTTAGCAATGAGCAGTTCTTC.